There are a few counts of the clone carrying this TCR beta chain. Peripheral blood was drawn, ten milliliters per donor. Primers used in a second PCR of roughly 7 to 11 cycles were a sample-barcoded 5' primer and a J-beta primer mix. TCRdb reprocessed the 5' RACE reads with MiXCR, giving one entry per CDR3 protein. The sample comprises about 570,000 distinct CDR3 sequences, 25% to 30% of which are singletons, and 18% rests with the top ten. These data come from a study of blood T cells in healthy people across ages. V was clipped by 7 bases and J by 0 bases, with 7 bases between them. The CDR3 is made up of 14 amino acids.

The sample comprised blood. The receptor's source is a woman aged 65 to 85 in good health. This chain connects TRBV12-3 or TRBV12-4 to TRBJ2-6; unclear D gene. The CDR3 loop reads CASNPRSGANVLTF. The CDR3, as DNA: TGTGCCAGCAACCCGCGCTCTGGGGCCAACGTCCTGACTTTC.